This T cell receptor (beta chain) originates from a study of T cell responses to AZD1222 COVID-19 vaccine. TCRdb keeps only in-frame clones here, not all; method: immunoSEQ multiplex PCR. The sample records tens of thousands of clones, under 90% being singletons. Study outcomes and limitations: Donors were chiefly white British, with a greater number of females, and clonal diversity was perhaps underestimated. At study baseline, merely more than 5 AZD1222 recipients were seropositive. Sampling captured repertoires only after the peak T cell response. Among vaccine-associated CD4 TCRs, coverage spanned spike, with dominance at 160-218 and 743-854.

Notes on this clone: Its antigen is not identified.

V dropped 6 bases and J dropped 8 bases, with 13 bases sitting between them. CDR3 size: 11 residues. Germline V lookup: CDR1 DFQATT, CDR2 SNEGSKA (reference sequence). This specimen consisted of peripheral blood, obtained on day 0 of AZD1222 vaccination. V usage is TRBV20-1 and J usage is TRBJ1-2; D unresolved. The receptor was derived from an adult in good health. The CDR3 region has the DNA TGCAGTGCCACTCCCCAGCGAGGCTACACCTTC. Amino acid sequence: CSATPQRGYTF.